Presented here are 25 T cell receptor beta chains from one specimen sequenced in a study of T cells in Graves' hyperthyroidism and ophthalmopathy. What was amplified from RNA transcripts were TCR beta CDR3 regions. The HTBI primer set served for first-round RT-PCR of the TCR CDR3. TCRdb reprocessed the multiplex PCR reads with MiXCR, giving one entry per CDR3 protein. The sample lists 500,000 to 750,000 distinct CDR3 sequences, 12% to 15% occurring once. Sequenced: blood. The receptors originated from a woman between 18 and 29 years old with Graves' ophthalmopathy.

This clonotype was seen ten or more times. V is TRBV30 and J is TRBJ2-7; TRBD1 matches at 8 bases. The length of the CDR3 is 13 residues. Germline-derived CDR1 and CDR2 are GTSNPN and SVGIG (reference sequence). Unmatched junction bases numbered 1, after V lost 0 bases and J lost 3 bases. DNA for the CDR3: TGTGCCTGGAGTGTAGACAGGGGCTACGAGCAGTACTTC. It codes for CAWSVDRGYEQYF.

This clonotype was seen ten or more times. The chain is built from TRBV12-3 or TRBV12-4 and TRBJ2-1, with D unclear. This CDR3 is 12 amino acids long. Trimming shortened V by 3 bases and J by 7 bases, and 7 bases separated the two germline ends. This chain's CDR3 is CASSFVLNEQFF. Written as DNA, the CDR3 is TGTGCCAGCAGTTTCGTCCTTAATGAGCAGTTCTTC.

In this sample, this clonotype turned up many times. CDR3 loop: CASSYGRGLETQYF. The CDR3 DNA reads as TGTGCCAGCAGTTACGGCAGGGGGCTAGAGACCCAGTACTTC. V gene TRBV6-1 combines with J gene TRBJ2-5; 8 bases align to TRBD1. V lost 5 bases, J lost 4 bases, and 6 bases stayed unmatched. CDR1 MNHNS and CDR2 SASEGT come from the germline V gene. The CDR3 runs 14 residues.

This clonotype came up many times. The CDR3 sequence is CASSFLQGGREQYF. The CDR3 nucleotides are TGTGCCAGCAGTTTCCTCCAGGGGGGACGCGAGCAGTACTTC. The rearrangement joins TRBV27 to TRBJ2-7; D might be TRBD1 (7 bases). The CDR3 is 14 amino acids. Trimming took 3 bases from V and 6 from J, leaving 15 bases between them. The germline V gene has CDR1 MNHEY and CDR2 SMNVEV (reference sequence).

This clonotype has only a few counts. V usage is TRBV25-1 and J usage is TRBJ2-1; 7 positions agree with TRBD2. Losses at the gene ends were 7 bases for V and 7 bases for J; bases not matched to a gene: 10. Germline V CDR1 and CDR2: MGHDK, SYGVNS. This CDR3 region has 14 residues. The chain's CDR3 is CASNPGAGDNEQFF. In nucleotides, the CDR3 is TGTGCCAGCAACCCCGGGGCGGGAGATAATGAGCAGTTCTTC.

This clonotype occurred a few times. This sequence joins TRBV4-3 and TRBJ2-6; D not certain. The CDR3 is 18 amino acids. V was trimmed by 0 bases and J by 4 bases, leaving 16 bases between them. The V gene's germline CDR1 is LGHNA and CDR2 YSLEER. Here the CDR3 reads CASSQDPPAPGGANVLTF. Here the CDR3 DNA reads TGCGCCAGCAGCCAAGATCCGCCCGCGCCCGGCGGGGCCAACGTCCTGACTTTC.

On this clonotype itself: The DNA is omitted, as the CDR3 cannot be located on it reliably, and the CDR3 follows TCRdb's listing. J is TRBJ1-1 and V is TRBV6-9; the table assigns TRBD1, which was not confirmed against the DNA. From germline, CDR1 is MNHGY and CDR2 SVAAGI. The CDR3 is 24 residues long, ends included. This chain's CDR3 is CASSYMRLGPSYEQYFGPGGEAFF.

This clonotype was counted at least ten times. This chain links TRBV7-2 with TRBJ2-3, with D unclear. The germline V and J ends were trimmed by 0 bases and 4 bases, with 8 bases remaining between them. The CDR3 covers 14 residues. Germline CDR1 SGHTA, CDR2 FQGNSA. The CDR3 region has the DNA TGTGCCAGCAGCTTAGCGAGACAATCAGATACGCAGTATTTT. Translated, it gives CASSLARQSDTQYF.

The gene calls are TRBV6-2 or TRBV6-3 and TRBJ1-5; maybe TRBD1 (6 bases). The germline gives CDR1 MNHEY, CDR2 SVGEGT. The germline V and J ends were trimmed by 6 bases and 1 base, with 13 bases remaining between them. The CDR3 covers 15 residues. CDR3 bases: TGTGCCAGCAGGCCCGACAGGCGGAGCAATCAGCCCCAGCATTTT. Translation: CASRPDRRSNQPQHF.

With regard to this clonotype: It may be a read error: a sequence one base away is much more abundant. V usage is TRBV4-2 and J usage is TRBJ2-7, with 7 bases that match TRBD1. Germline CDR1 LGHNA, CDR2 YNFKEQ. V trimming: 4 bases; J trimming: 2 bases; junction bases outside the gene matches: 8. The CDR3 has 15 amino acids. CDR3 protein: CASSPNRGLTYEQYF. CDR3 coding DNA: TGTGCCAGCAGCCCCAACAGGGGCCTTACCTACGAGCAGTACTTC.

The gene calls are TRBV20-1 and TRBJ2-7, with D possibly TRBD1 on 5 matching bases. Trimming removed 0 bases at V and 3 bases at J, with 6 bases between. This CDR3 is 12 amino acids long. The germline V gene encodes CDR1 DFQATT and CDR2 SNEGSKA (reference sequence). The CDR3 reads CSARDTGYEQYF. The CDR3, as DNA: TGCAGTGCTAGAGATACAGGCTACGAGCAGTACTTC.

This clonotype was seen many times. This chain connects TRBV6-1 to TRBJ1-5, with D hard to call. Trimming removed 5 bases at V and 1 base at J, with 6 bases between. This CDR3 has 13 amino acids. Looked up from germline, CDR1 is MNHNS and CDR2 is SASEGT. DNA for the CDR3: TGTGCCAGCAGTTTTCACAGCAATCAGCCCCAGCATTTT. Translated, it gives CASSFHSNQPQHF.

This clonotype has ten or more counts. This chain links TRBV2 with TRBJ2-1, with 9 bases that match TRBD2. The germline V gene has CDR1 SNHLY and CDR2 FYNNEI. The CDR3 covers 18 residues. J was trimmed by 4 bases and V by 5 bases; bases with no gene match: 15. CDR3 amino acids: CASSPYTGGGRGYNEQFF. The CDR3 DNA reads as TGTGCCAGCAGTCCTTATACAGGAGGCGGGAGGGGGTACAATGAGCAGTTCTTC.

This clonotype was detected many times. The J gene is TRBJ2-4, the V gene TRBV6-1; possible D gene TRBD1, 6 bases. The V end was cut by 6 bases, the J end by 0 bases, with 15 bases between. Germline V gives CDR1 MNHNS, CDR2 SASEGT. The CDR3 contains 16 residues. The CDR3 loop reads CASSGMGQLAKNIQYF. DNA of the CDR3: TGTGCCAGCAGCGGAATGGGACAATTAGCCAAAAACATTCAGTACTTC.

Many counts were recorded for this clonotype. The DNA for the CDR3 is TGTGCCAGCAGTTTATTCACTAGCCACGCAGATACGCAGTATTTT. Protein product: CASSLFTSHADTQYF. The chain couples TRBV28 to TRBJ2-3; D perhaps matches TRBD2 (6 bases). The CDR3 loop spans 15 amino acids. The germline CDR1 and CDR2 sequences are MDHEN and SYDVKM. V lost 1 base and J 4 bases, leaving 12 bases between the germline ends.

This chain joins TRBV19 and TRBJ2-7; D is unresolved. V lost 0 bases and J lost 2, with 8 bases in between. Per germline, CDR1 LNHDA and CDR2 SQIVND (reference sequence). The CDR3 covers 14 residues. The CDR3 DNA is TGTGCCAGTAGTATAGACCGGGCGGCCTACGAGCAGTACTTC. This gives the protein CASSIDRAAYEQYF.

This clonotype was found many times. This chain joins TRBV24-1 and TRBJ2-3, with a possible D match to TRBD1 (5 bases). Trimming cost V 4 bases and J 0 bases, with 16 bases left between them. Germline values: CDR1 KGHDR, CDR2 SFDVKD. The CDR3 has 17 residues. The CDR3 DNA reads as TGTGCCACCAGTGACCCCGTGACAGCACCTAGCACAGATACGCAGTATTTT. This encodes CATSDPVTAPSTDTQYF.

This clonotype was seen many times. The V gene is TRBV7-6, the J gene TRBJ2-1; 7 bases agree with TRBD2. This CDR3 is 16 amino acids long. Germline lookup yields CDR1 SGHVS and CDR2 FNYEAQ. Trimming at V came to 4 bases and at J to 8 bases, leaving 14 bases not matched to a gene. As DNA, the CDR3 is TGTGCCAGCAGCTCCTCACTAGCGAACCTAGGGGATGAGCAGTTCTTC. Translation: CASSSSLANLGDEQFF. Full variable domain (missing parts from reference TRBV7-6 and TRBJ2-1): GAGVSQSPRYKVTKRGQDVALRCDPISGHVSLYWYRQALGQGPEFLTYFNYEAQQDKSGLPNDRFSAERPEGSISTLTIQRTEQRDSAMYRCASSSSLANLGDEQFFGPGTRLTVL.

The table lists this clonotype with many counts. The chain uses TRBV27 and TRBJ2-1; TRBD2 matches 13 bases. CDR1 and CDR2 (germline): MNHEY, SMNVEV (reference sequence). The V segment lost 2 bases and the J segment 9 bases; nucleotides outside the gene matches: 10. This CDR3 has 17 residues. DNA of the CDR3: TGTGCCAGCAGTTTAACTGGACTAGCGGGAGCCCCGGGTGAGCAGTTCTTC. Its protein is CASSLTGLAGAPGEQFF.

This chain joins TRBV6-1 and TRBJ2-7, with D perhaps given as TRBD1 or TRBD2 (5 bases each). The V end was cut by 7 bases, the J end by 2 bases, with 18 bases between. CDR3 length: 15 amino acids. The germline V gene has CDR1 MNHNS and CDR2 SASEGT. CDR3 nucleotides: TGTGCCAGCAACGTGGACGGGACGGGGACCTACGAGCAGTACTTC. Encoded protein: CASNVDGTGTYEQYF.

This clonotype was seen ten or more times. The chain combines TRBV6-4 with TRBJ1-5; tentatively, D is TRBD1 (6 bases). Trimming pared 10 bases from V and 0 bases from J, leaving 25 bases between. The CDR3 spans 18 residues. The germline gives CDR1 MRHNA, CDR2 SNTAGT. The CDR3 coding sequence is TGTGCCACCATACAGACCACCAGGGGCCCCTATAGCAATCAGCCCCAGCATTTT. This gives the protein CATIQTTRGPYSNQPQHF.

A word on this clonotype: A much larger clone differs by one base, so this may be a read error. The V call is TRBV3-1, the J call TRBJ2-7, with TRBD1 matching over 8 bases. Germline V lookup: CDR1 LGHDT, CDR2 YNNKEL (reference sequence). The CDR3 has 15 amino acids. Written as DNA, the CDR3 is TGTGCCAGCAGCCAAGGTCGAGCAGGGGGCCACGAGCGGTACTTC. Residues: CASSQGRAGGHERYF.

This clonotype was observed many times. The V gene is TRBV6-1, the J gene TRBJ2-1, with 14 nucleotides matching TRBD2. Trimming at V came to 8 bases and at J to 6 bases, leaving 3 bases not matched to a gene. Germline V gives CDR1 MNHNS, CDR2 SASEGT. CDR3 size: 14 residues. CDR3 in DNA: TGTGCCAGCGGGACTAGCGGGAGCATCAATGAGCAGTTCTTC. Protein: CASGTSGSINEQFF.

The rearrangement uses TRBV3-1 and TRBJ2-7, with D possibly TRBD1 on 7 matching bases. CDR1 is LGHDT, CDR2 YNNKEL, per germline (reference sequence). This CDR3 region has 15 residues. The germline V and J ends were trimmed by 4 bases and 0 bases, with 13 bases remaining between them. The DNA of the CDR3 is TGTGCCAGCAGCCCTCAGGGGGGAAGCTCCTACGAGCAGTACTTC. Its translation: CASSPQGGSSYEQYF.

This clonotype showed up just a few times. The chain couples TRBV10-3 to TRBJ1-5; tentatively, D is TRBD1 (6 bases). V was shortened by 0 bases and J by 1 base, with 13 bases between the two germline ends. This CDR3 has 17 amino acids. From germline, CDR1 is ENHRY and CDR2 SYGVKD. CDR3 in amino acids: CAISESRGGGSNQPQHF. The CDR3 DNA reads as TGTGCCATCAGTGAGTCCCGGGGGGGCGGAAGCAATCAGCCCCAGCATTTT.